This T cell receptor (beta chain) was captured in a study of blood T cell repertoires in COVID-19. At the level of the study: PBMCs, B-cell-depleted T cells, or T cells provided the cDNA or gDNA that made up the material.

Sequenced by immunoSEQ multiplex PCR; TCRdb stores in-frame clones only, minus some. Of 40,000 to 55,000 clones in the sample, 88% were seen once. Trimming removed 5 bases from V and 5 bases from J, with 10 bases in between. There are 12 residues in the CDR3. Germline CDR1 is SEHNR and CDR2 is FQNEAQ (reference sequence). This clone was seen once. The material sequenced was peripheral blood. This TCR derives from a human donor in a cohort sampled during active COVID-19. V usage is TRBV7-9 and J usage is TRBJ2-7; perhaps TRBD2 as D (6 bases). The CDR3: CASSLGGDEQYF. Here the CDR3 DNA reads TGTGCCAGCAGCCTCGGAGGGGACGAGCAGTACTTC.